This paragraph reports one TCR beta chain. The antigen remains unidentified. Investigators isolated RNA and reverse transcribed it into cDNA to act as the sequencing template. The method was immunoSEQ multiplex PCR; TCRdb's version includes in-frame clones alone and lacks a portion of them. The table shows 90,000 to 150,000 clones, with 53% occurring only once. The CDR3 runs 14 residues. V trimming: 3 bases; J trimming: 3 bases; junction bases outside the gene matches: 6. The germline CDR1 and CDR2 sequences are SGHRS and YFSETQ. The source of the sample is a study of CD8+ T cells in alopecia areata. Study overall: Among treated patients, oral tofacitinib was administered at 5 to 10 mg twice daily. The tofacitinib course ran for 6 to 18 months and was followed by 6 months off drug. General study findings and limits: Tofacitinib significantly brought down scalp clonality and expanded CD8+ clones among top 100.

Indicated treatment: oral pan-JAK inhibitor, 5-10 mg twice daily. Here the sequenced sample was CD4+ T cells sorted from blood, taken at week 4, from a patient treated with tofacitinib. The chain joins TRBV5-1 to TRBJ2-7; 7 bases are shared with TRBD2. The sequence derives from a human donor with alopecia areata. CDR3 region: CASSSGAGIYEQYF. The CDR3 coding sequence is TGCGCCAGCAGCTCAGGAGCGGGAATCTACGAGCAGTACTTC. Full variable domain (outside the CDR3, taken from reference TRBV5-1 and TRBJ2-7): KAGVTQTPRYLIKTRGQQVTLSCSPISGHRSVSWYQQTPGQGLQFLFEYFSETQRNKGNFPGRFSGRQFSNSRSEMNVSTLELGDSALYLCASSSGAGIYEQYFGPGTRLTVT.